This T cell receptor beta chain stems from a study of blood T cell repertoires in COVID-19. A few counts support this clone. In the source study's methods: For nucleated cells, counts were estimated from reference gene primer amplification. TCRdb keeps only in-frame clones here, not all; method: immunoSEQ multiplex PCR. The V and J calls and the clone size are those of that table, but D and trimming were determined from the DNA. This sample has tens of thousands of clones, with 82% found just once. The sequence came from a woman aged 60-75 years with acute or convalescent COVID-19. The sequenced sample was peripheral blood.

CDR3 sequence: CASSLAPGGYTF. The CDR3 nucleotides read TGTGCCAGCAGCTTGGCCCCGGGTGGCTACACCTTC. The chain recombines TRBV5-6 with TRBJ1-2; D is unresolved. In germline, CDR1 is SGHDT, CDR2 YYEEEE. This CDR3 is 12 amino acids long. V was clipped by 0 bases and J by 7 bases, with 7 bases between them.